This T cell receptor beta chain was obtained from a study of beta chain features in type 1 diabetes. Study at large: Healthy donors resembled patients in age, gender and cell yields.

Findings and limits, study-wide: When Type 1 diabetes patients were examined, their TCRB CDR3s proved moderately but significantly shorter in all four CD4+ subsets.

Trimming pared 5 bases from V and 3 bases from J, leaving 17 bases between. Germline V gives CDR1 SGHRS, CDR2 YFSETQ. The CDR3 runs 16 residues. With respect to this clone: Antigen: not known.

Every bit of the isolated RNA underwent reverse transcription, so sequencing read expressed TCRB transcripts. The table came from immunoSEQ multiplex PCR; TCRdb's copy has only in-frame clones and leaves some out. The table records 60,000 to 75,000 clones, approximately 50% of them present only once. This chain connects TRBV5-1 to TRBJ2-2; a possible D gene is TRBD1 (6 bases). The receptor comes from a man younger than 40 with type 1 diabetes. The sample was central memory CD4+ T cells from blood. The CDR3, as DNA: TGCGCCAGCAGTACTCAGGGCAGGGGAGACACCGGGGAGCTGTTTTTT. Protein sequence: CASSTQGRGDTGELFF.